Listed here are 2 T cell receptor beta chains from one sample, sequenced in a study of T cells in Graves' hyperthyroidism and ophthalmopathy. Template material for amplifying TCR beta CDR3 regions consisted of RNA transcripts. The TCR CDR3 first-round RT-PCR relied on the HTBI primer set. TCRdb passed the multiplex PCR reads through MiXCR, listing each CDR3 protein once. In the table there are over 300,000 distinct CDR3 sequences, approximately 13% of which are singletons. Source material: blood. The receptors stem from a woman aged 55-70 years with Graves' hyperthyroidism.

This clonotype occurred a few times. The chain links TRBV5-6 to TRBJ1-3; D is unresolved. Germline V gene sequence: CDR1 SGHDT, CDR2 YYEEEE. Trimming stripped 2 bases from V and 0 bases from J, with 12 bases between. The CDR3 has 16 amino acids. CDR3 loop: CASSFLQRSSGNTIYF. The DNA of the CDR3 is TGTGCCAGCAGCTTTCTACAGCGAAGCTCTGGAAACACCATATATTTT.

This clonotype was observed a handful of times. The V call is TRBV20-1, the J call TRBJ2-7, with 7 bases lining up with TRBD2. Germline assignment: CDR1 DFQATT and CDR2 SNEGSKA (reference sequence). The CDR3 loop spans 12 amino acids. V shed 6 bases and J 3 bases; nucleotides not matched to a gene: 5. The CDR3 bases are TGCAGTGCCAACAGCGGGAACTACGAGCAGTACTTC. It codes for CSANSGNYEQYF.